The clone carrying this T cell receptor (beta chain) was counted a few times. The source of the sample is a study of blood T cells in healthy people across ages. A sample-barcoded 5' primer and a J-beta primer mix were used in a second PCR of roughly 6 to 11 cycles. TCRdb ran MiXCR on the 5' RACE reads and lists one entry per CDR3 protein. The sample yields 1.5 million to 2 million distinct CDR3 sequences, 39% seen once. The germline V gene has CDR1 MNHEY and CDR2 SVGAGI. After removal of 2 bases from V and 2 bases from J, the junction contained 5 bases not matched to a gene. There are 15 residues in the CDR3.

This clonotype was obtained from a human donor in good health. Sequenced input: blood. The V gene is TRBV6-5, the J gene TRBJ2-7, with TRBD1 identical over 8 bases. The CDR3 sequence: CASSYNGQGTYEQYF. DNA for the CDR3: TGTGCCAGCAGTTACAACGGACAGGGAACCTACGAGCAGTACTTC.